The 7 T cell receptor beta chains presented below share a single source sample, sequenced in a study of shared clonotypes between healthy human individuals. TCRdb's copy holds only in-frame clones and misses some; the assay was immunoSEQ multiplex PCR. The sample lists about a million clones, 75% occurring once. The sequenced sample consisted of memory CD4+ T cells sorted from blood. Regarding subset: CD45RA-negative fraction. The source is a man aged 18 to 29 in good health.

The CDR3 DNA follows: TGTGCCAGCAGCTCACAACAGGGGGCCGGCTATGGCTACACCTTC. Protein sequence: CASSSQQGAGYGYTF. The chain uses TRBV11-2 and TRBJ1-2; TRBD1 matches at 9 bases. J was trimmed by 4 bases and V by 4 bases; bases with no gene match: 7. Germline values: CDR1 SGHAT, CDR2 FQNNGV. The CDR3 has 15 residues.

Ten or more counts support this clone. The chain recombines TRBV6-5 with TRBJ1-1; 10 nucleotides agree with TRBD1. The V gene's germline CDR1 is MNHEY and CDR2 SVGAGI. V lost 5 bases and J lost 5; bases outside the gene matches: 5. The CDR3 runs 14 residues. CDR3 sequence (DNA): TGTGCCAGCAGTCCGGGACAGGGGTTGACTGAAGCTTTCTTT. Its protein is CASSPGQGLTEAFF.

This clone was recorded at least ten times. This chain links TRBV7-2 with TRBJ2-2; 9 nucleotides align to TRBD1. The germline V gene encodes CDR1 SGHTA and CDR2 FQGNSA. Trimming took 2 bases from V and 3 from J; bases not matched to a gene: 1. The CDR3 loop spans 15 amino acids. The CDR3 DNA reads TGTGCCAGCAGCTTATGGACAGGGGACACCGGGGAGCTGTTTTTT. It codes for CASSLWTGDTGELFF.

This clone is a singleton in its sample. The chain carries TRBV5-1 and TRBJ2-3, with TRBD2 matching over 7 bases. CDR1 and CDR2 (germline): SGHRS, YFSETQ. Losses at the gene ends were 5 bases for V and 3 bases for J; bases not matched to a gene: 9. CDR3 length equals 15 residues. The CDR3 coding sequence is TGCGCCAGCAGGCCAGGCGGGGGACCGACAGATACGCAGTATTTT. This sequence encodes CASRPGGGPTDTQYF.

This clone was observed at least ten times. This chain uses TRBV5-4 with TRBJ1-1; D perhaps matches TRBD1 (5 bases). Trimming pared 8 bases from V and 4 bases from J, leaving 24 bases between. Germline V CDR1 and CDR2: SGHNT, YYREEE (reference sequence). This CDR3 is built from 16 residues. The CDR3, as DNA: TGTGCCAGTACCGCCGGGTTGGACGGGGCCGGCACTGAAGCTTTCTTT. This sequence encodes CASTAGLDGAGTEAFF.

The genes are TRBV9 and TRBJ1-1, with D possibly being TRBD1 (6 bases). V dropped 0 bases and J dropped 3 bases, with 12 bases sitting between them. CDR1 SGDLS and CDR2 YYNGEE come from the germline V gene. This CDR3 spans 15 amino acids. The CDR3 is CASSVGRGLDTEAFF. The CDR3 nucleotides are TGTGCCAGCAGCGTAGGCCGGGGGCTGGACACTGAAGCTTTCTTT.

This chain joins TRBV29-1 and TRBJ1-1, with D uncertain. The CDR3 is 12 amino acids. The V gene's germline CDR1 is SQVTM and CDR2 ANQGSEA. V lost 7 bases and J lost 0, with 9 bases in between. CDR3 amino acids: CSGYRMNTEAFF. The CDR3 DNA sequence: TGCAGCGGGTACCGAATGAACACTGAAGCTTTCTTT.